The 15 T cell receptor beta chains listed next were all sequenced from one sample in a study of T cell responses to AZD1222 COVID-19 vaccine. The repertoire was sequenced with immunoSEQ multiplex PCR; TCRdb's copy has only in-frame clones and lacks some. The sample carries roughly 120,000 clones, roughly nine tenths recorded once. Sequencing used peripheral blood, obtained on day 0 of AZD1222 vaccination. Source of these receptors: an adult in good health.

V is TRBV6-5 and J is TRBJ1-5; D might be TRBD1 (5 bases). Germline V gene data show CDR1 as MNHEY and CDR2 as SVGAGI. The CDR3 is 13 residues long. With 6 bases removed from V and 3 bases from J, the gap between germline ends came to 9 bases. The CDR3 is CASRGRINQPQHF. Written as DNA, the CDR3 is TGTGCCAGCAGGGGACGGATCAATCAGCCCCAGCATTTT.

This rearrangement joins TRBV7-2 to TRBJ2-7; possibly TRBD1 for D (5 bases). The ends were cut back, 2 bases at V and 3 bases at J, with 11 bases in the middle. The CDR3 is 14 residues long. Germline V gene data show CDR1 as SGHTA and CDR2 as FQGNSA. As DNA, the CDR3 is TGTGCCAGCAGCTTACACGCAGGGTTCTACGAGCAGTACTTC. Translating gives CASSLHAGFYEQYF.

The chain recombines TRBV19 with TRBJ1-2, with TRBD1 matching 7 bases. Germline values: CDR1 LNHDA, CDR2 SQIVND (reference sequence). The CDR3 covers 13 residues. The V gene end was trimmed by 3 bases and the J gene end by 5 bases; junction bases not matched to a gene: 3. CDR3 in amino acids: CASSMDRTYGYTF. The DNA for the CDR3 is TGTGCCAGTAGTATGGACAGGACGTATGGCTACACCTTC.

The rearrangement links TRBV19 to TRBJ2-7; 9 positions agree with TRBD2. The CDR3 loop spans 14 amino acids. V shed 3 bases, J shed 4 bases, and the junction held 4 bases outside the gene matches. Germline V gene sequence: CDR1 LNHDA, CDR2 SQIVND (reference sequence). The CDR3 here is CASSIGLATYEQYF. The CDR3, as DNA: TGTGCCAGTAGTATCGGACTAGCGACTTACGAGCAGTACTTC.

This rearrangement joins TRBV7-8 to TRBJ2-5, with D perhaps assigned TRBD1 or TRBD2 (5 bases each). The germline V gene encodes CDR1 SGHVS and CDR2 FQNEAQ. V gave up 5 bases and J gave up 3 bases, with 19 bases separating them. This CDR3 is built from 16 residues. The chain's CDR3 is CASSLPEGRKKETQYF. In nucleotides, the CDR3 is TGTGCCAGCAGCCTACCAGAGGGACGGAAAAAAGAGACCCAGTACTTC.

This chain uses TRBV19 with TRBJ1-5; TRBD1 might be the D (5 bases). Germline loops: CDR1 LNHDA, CDR2 SQIVND (reference sequence). The CDR3 totals 14 residues. V was cut by 2 bases and J by 5 bases, with 10 bases left in between. CDR3 nucleotides: TGTGCCAGTAGTATATCAGGGACCTATCAGCCCCAGCATTTT. This codes for CASSISGTYQPQHF.

This sequence joins TRBV10-3 and TRBJ1-5, with D possibly TRBD1 on 5 matching bases. Germline loops: CDR1 ENHRY, CDR2 SYGVKD. The CDR3 runs 13 residues. With 3 bases removed from V and 6 bases from J, the gap between germline ends came to 9 bases. CDR3 loop: CAISDRVRQPQHF. Here the CDR3 DNA reads TGTGCCATCAGTGACAGGGTTCGTCAGCCCCAGCATTTT.

This clone was seen a handful of times. The chain combines TRBV6-2 or TRBV6-3 with TRBJ1-5; 7 bases match TRBD1. The CDR3 has 14 amino acids. CDR1 is MNHEY and CDR2 is SVGEGT in the germline V gene. V lost 4 bases and J lost 2; bases outside the gene matches: 2. This CDR3 is CASSFQGGNQPQHF. The CDR3 DNA sequence: TGTGCCAGCAGTTTTCAGGGGGGCAATCAGCCCCAGCATTTT.

This rearrangement joins TRBV5-1 to TRBJ1-1; no definite D call. Trimming pared 2 bases from V and 0 bases from J, leaving 8 bases between. Germline V lookup: CDR1 SGHRS, CDR2 YFSETQ. There are 14 residues in the CDR3. CDR3: CASSFPGLNTEAFF. The CDR3 region has the DNA TGCGCCAGCAGCTTTCCGGGATTGAACACTGAAGCTTTCTTT. Together with reference TRBV5-1 and TRBJ1-1, the CDR3 gives the full variable domain: KAGVTQTPRYLIKTRGQQVTLSCSPISGHRSVSWYQQTPGQGLQFLFEYFSETQRNKGNFPGRFSGRQFSNSRSEMNVSTLELGDSALYLCASSFPGLNTEAFFGQGTRLTVV.

The rearrangement joins TRBV5-1 to TRBJ1-2, with unresolved D. CDR1 is SGHRS, CDR2 YFSETQ, per germline. V dropped 4 bases and J dropped 6 bases, with 13 bases sitting between them. The length of the CDR3 is 13 residues. Written as DNA, the CDR3 is TGCGCCAGCAGCCCCCGAAGGGAGCATGGCTACACCTTC. Its translation: CASSPRREHGYTF.

This clone was counted a single time. J is TRBJ2-1 and V is TRBV27, with 9 bases lining up with TRBD1. Germline V gene data show CDR1 as MNHEY and CDR2 as SMNVEV (reference sequence). V lost 1 base to trimming and J lost 9 bases; unmatched junction nucleotides: 10. CDR3 length equals 16 residues. The CDR3: CASSLLTGGVSREQFF. In nucleotides, the CDR3 is TGTGCCAGCAGTTTATTAACAGGGGGCGTTTCGCGTGAGCAGTTCTTC.

V usage is TRBV5-1 and J usage is TRBJ2-7, with 7 positions matching TRBD2. V shed 4 bases, J shed 4 bases, and the junction held 14 bases outside the gene matches. The germline CDR1 and CDR2 sequences are SGHRS and YFSETQ. This CDR3 comprises 16 residues. Here the CDR3 DNA reads TGCGCCAGCAGCGCGCGCGGGGAGGGCCTCGGTTACGAGCAGTACTTC. Residues: CASSARGEGLGYEQYF.

The chain is built from TRBV5-1 and TRBJ2-5; D unclear. The ends were cut back, 4 bases at V and 4 bases at J, with 14 bases in the middle. Germline V CDR1 and CDR2: SGHRS, YFSETQ. This CDR3 region has 14 residues. The CDR3 coding sequence is TGCGCCAGCAGCCCCGCGGTCCCCGCAGAGACCCAGTACTTC. Translating it yields CASSPAVPAETQYF.

The chain recombines TRBV2 with TRBJ1-2; tentatively, D is TRBD1 (6 bases). Germline assignment: CDR1 SNHLY and CDR2 FYNNEI. V lost 8 bases and J lost 4, with 17 bases in between. The CDR3 is made up of 14 amino acids. CDR3 amino acids: CASAGSGTTYGYTF. The DNA for the CDR3 is TGTGCCAGCGCCGGTTCCGGGACAACCTATGGCTACACCTTC.

J is TRBJ2-7 and V is TRBV16; the D gene is possibly TRBD1 (5 bases). The CDR3 spans 14 residues. V was shortened by 4 bases and J by 3 bases, with 13 bases between the two germline ends. Per germline, CDR1 KGHSY and CDR2 FQNENV. The CDR3 DNA reads as TGTGCCAGCAGCCCGGACACTACTTACTACGAGCAGTACTTC. Translating gives CASSPDTTYYEQYF.